The 27 T cell receptor beta chains below come from one sample, sequenced in a study of blood T cell repertoires in COVID-19. Produced via immunoSEQ multiplex PCR; TCRdb's table is partial and in-frame only. The table has about 190,000 clones, less than 85% seen once. The sequencing sample was made of PBMCs or T cells enriched from blood (not recorded which). Every receptor here comes from a woman in her twenties or thirties who had recovered from COVID-19.

The V gene is TRBV10-1, the J gene TRBJ2-1; D is ambiguous. The ends were cut back, 2 bases at V and 12 bases at J, with 17 bases in the middle. Germline CDR1 reads WNHNN; CDR2 reads SYGVQD (reference sequence). CDR3 length: 14 residues. In DNA form, the CDR3 reads TGCGCCAGCAGTGAGCCTGATGGGCCCGGTAGGCAGTTCTTC. Translated: CASSEPDGPGRQFF.

This chain connects TRBV5-4 to TRBJ2-7; D is perhaps TRBD1 (6 bases). The ends were cut back, 2 bases at V and 2 bases at J, with 11 bases in the middle. The CDR3 consists of 14 residues. The germline V gene has CDR1 SGHNT and CDR2 YYREEE (reference sequence). In nucleotides, the CDR3 is TGTGCCAGCAGCTTTTCCAGGGGTGCCTACGAGCAGTACTTC. Residues: CASSFSRGAYEQYF.

The V call is TRBV9, the J call TRBJ2-1; 9 bases are a match to TRBD2. In germline, CDR1 is SGDLS, CDR2 YYNGEE. The trim removed 3 bases at V and 4 bases at J, leaving 5 bases unmatched. CDR3 length: 15 residues. The CDR3, as DNA: TGTGCCAGCAGCGGTAGCGGGAGCCCTTACAATGAGCAGTTCTTC. Its protein product is CASSGSGSPYNEQFF.

The rearrangement links TRBV18 to TRBJ2-7; D remains unclear. The V gene lost 1 base and the J gene lost 4 bases, with 11 bases spanning the gap. The CDR3 is made up of 14 amino acids. Germline loops: CDR1 KGHSH, CDR2 LQKENI. The DNA of the CDR3 is TGTGCCAGCTCACCACTTCCAGGTCCATACGAGCAGTACGTC. It is translated as CASSPLPGPYEQYV.

The rearrangement joins TRBV5-1 to TRBJ1-5; D might be TRBD1 (6 bases). V lost 4 bases to trimming and J lost 7 bases, with 12 bases between them. From germline, CDR1 is SGHRS and CDR2 YFSETQ. The CDR3 spans 13 residues. CDR3 nucleotide sequence: TGCGCCAGCAGCACAGGGTTACAACAGCCCCAGCATTTT. Translation: CASSTGLQQPQHF.

This chain joins TRBV4-1 and TRBJ1-4, with no clear D. V dropped 4 bases and J dropped 4 bases, with 10 bases sitting between them. The CDR3 extends over 14 amino acids. Germline lookup yields CDR1 MGHRA and CDR2 YSYEKL. The CDR3 sequence: CASSPTEINEKLFF. The CDR3, as DNA: TGCGCCAGCAGCCCGACTGAGATTAATGAAAAACTGTTTTTT.

V and J are TRBV19 and TRBJ1-6; D is unclear. This CDR3 comprises 18 residues. Trimming cost V 1 base and J 8 bases, with 21 bases left between them. Germline V gene lookup returns CDR1 LNHDA and CDR2 SQIVND (reference sequence). The CDR3 nucleotides read TGTGCCAGTAGTATAGTGGAGTTTAACCGCCATCAATATTCACCCCTCCACTTT. Translated, it gives CASSIVEFNRHQYSPLHF.

The CDR3 nucleotides are TGCGCCAGCAGCCAAGAAGGTGCGGGACTCCAAGAGACCCAGTACTTC. Encoded protein: CASSQEGAGLQETQYF. The chain employs TRBV4-1 and TRBJ2-5, with D possibly being TRBD2 (6 bases). Trimming left V 0 bases short and J 1 base short, with 12 bases between. The CDR3 contains 16 residues. Germline assignment: CDR1 MGHRA and CDR2 YSYEKL.

The rearrangement links TRBV20-1 to TRBJ1-2; D unclear. The CDR3 totals 15 residues. Germline assignment: CDR1 DFQATT and CDR2 SNEGSKA (reference sequence). Trimming pared 3 bases from V and 2 bases from J, leaving 16 bases between. CDR3 in amino acids: CSASRSGKRNYGYTF. The CDR3 DNA sequence: TGCAGTGCTAGTAGATCGGGGAAAAGGAACTATGGCTACACCTTC.

This clone was seen a handful of times. The gene calls are TRBV3-1 (or the pseudogene TRBV3-2) and TRBJ1-6; D ambiguous. The CDR3 has 15 amino acids. CDR1 and CDR2 from the germline V gene are LGHDT and YNNKEL (reference sequence). V lost 6 bases and J lost 5, with 14 bases in between. As DNA, the CDR3 is TGTGCCAGCAGTCCCTCGGCGGCCCATAATTCACCCCTCCACTTT. Its protein is CASSPSAAHNSPLHF.

The chain uses TRBV25-1 and TRBJ1-2; D remains ambiguous. The CDR3 runs to 12 residues. In germline, CDR1 is MGHDK, CDR2 SYGVNS. V lost 2 bases, J lost 7 bases, and 8 bases lay in between. The CDR3 sequence is CASSEVWSGYTF. The CDR3 nucleotides are TGTGCCAGCAGTGAAGTTTGGAGTGGCTACACCTTC.

The J gene is TRBJ1-2, the V gene TRBV29-1; D gene ambiguous. The V end was cut by 0 bases, the J end by 4 bases, with 18 bases between. The length of the CDR3 is 16 residues. Germline CDR1 reads SQVTM; CDR2 reads ANQGSEA. The CDR3 nucleotides are TGCAGCGTTGAAGATCCCGGAAGTAGGCAGGTCTATGGCTACACCTTC. The encoded protein is CSVEDPGSRQVYGYTF. The full variable domain, in which reference TRBV29-1 and TRBJ1-2 provide the parts outside the CDR3, is SAVISQKPSRDICQRGTSLTIQCQVDSQVTMMFWYRQQPGQSLTLIATANQGSEATYESGFVIDKFPISRPNLTFSTLTVSNMSPEDSSIYLCSVEDPGSRQVYGYTFGSGTRLTVV.

V and J are TRBV29-1 and TRBJ1-3; D uncertain. Trimming stripped 0 bases from V and 1 base from J, with 7 bases between. Germline assignment: CDR1 SQVTM and CDR2 ANQGSEA. This CDR3 is 14 amino acids long. The CDR3 sequence is CSVEERRSGNTIYF. The CDR3 coding sequence is TGCAGCGTTGAAGAACGGAGGTCTGGAAACACCATATATTTT.

V usage is TRBV6-5 and J usage is TRBJ2-3, with a possible D match to TRBD1 (6 bases). V lost 8 bases, J lost 2 bases, and 14 bases lay in between. The length of the CDR3 is 14 residues. Germline V lookup: CDR1 MNHEY, CDR2 SVGAGI. CDR3 loop: CASQQGTITDTQYF. DNA for the CDR3: TGTGCCAGCCAACAGGGTACAATCACAGATACGCAGTATTTT.

The chain couples TRBV5-6 to TRBJ2-7, with a tentative D call TRBD1 (6 bases). The CDR3 length is 14 residues. Germline V gives CDR1 SGHDT, CDR2 YYEEEE. The V gene lost 4 bases and the J gene lost 2 bases, with 13 bases spanning the gap. This CDR3 reads CASSRGRGAYEQYF. DNA for the CDR3: TGTGCCAGCAGCAGGGGGAGAGGGGCCTACGAGCAGTACTTC.

In the case of this clone: One end of the junction varies from germline; a read error may be responsible. The chain recombines TRBV28 with TRBJ1-1, with a weak D call TRBD1 (5 bases). The germline V gene encodes CDR1 MDHEN and CDR2 SYDVKM. The CDR3 contains 9 residues. As DNA, the CDR3 is TGTGCCAGCAATGACGGGACTCTCTTT. It yields the protein CASNDGTLF.

To note about this clone: The junction departs from the called germline gene at one end, perhaps through a read error. V usage is TRBV7-7 and J usage is TRBJ1-6; tentatively, D is TRBD1 (5 bases). Germline lookup yields CDR1 SSHAT and CDR2 FNYEAQ (reference sequence). The CDR3 has 16 residues. CDR3 in amino acids: CASSLIRRGGGLPLHF. The CDR3 DNA is TGTGCTAGCAGCTTAATAAGGAGGGGCGGCGGTTTACCCCTCCACTTT.

The chain combines TRBV10-3 with TRBJ2-1; possible D gene TRBD2, 6 bases. Germline V lookup: CDR1 ENHRY, CDR2 SYGVKD. The CDR3 covers 15 residues. The V end was cut by 3 bases, the J end by 4 bases, with 13 bases between. DNA for the CDR3: TGTGCCATCAGTGACCGGCGGGGTACTTACAATGAGCAGTTCTTC. It translates to CAISDRRGTYNEQFF.

The rearrangement links TRBV3-1 (or the pseudogene TRBV3-2) to TRBJ1-4; 7 nucleotides align to TRBD1. The germline V gene encodes CDR1 LGHDT and CDR2 YNNKEL (reference sequence). After removal of 2 bases from V and 10 bases from J, the junction contained 7 bases not matched to a gene. This CDR3 comprises 14 residues. CDR3 protein: CASSQHRDSGKLFF. In nucleotides, the CDR3 is TGTGCCAGCAGCCAACACCGGGACAGTGGAAAACTGTTTTTT.

This chain uses TRBV6-5 with TRBJ1-4; a weak D match, TRBD1 (5 bases). Trimming took 6 bases from V and 6 from J, leaving 14 bases between them. Germline loops: CDR1 MNHEY, CDR2 SVGAGI. The CDR3 is 14 residues long. Here the CDR3 reads CASSRVRRDEKLFF. As DNA, the CDR3 is TGTGCCAGCAGCAGGGTCCGGAGGGATGAAAAACTGTTTTTT.

This clone has only a few counts. This rearrangement joins TRBV10-3 to TRBJ2-1; 10 nucleotides match TRBD1. The CDR3 is 14 amino acids. V gave up 6 bases and J gave up 9 bases; unmatched junction bases: 8. The germline gives CDR1 ENHRY, CDR2 SYGVKD. The CDR3 reads CAIRGTGDVFEQFF. The CDR3, as DNA: TGTGCCATCAGAGGGACAGGGGATGTTTTTGAGCAGTTCTTC.

The rearrangement uses TRBV10-1 and TRBJ2-7; 7 bases map to TRBD2. The V gene's germline CDR1 is WNHNN and CDR2 SYGVQD (reference sequence). Germline trimming cut 11 bases from V and 3 bases from J; bases unmatched to any gene: 13. This CDR3 is 14 amino acids long. The CDR3 DNA sequence: TGCGCCGCCGGGGCGGGAGACTCGAGCTACGAGCAGTACTTC. Its protein product is CAAGAGDSSYEQYF.

Turning to this clone: The CDR3 ends on some other residue instead of the conserved phenylalanine or tryptophan, so this is likely a read error. The chain joins TRBV19 to TRBJ1-2, with D hard to call. The V gene lost 4 bases and the J gene lost 5 bases, with 14 bases spanning the gap. CDR1 and CDR2 (germline): LNHDA, SQIVND (reference sequence). The CDR3 is 14 residues long. CDR3 protein: CASSRFGSGYGYTL. The CDR3 coding sequence is TGTGCCAGTAGTAGGTTCGGGAGCGGGTATGGCTACACCCTC.

This clone turned up a few times. The rearrangement joins TRBV20-1 to TRBJ1-5; D gene uncertain. V lost 3 bases to trimming and J lost 3 bases, with 15 bases between them. Germline assignment: CDR1 DFQATT and CDR2 SNEGSKA (reference sequence). CDR3 length equals 15 residues. Here the CDR3 DNA reads TGCAGTGCTAGTTATCCAGGCACTCACAATCAGCCCCAGCATTTT. Protein: CSASYPGTHNQPQHF.

V usage is TRBV7-3 and J usage is TRBJ1-2; 8 bases are a match to TRBD1. This CDR3 comprises 15 residues. The V and J ends lost 4 bases and 4 bases, in that order; junction bases with no gene match: 8. CDR1 is SGHTA and CDR2 is FQGTGA in the germline V gene. The DNA of the CDR3 is TGTGCCAGCAGCTCGCAAGACAGGGGTGGCTATGGCTACACCTTC. Its protein product is CASSSQDRGGYGYTF.

The genes are TRBV6-5 and TRBJ2-2, with a possible D match to TRBD1 (5 bases). CDR1 and CDR2 (germline): MNHEY, SVGAGI. V was shortened by 4 bases and J by 6 bases, with 15 bases between the two germline ends. The CDR3 spans 15 residues. Written as DNA, the CDR3 is TGTGCCAGCAGTTCCCGACAGCGCAACGCCGGGGAGCTGTTTTTT. Translating it yields CASSSRQRNAGELFF.

The gene calls are TRBV2 and TRBJ2-3, with TRBD2 as a possible D gene (5 bases). CDR3 length equals 14 residues. Germline V gives CDR1 SNHLY, CDR2 FYNNEI. V was trimmed by 6 bases and J by 2 bases, leaving 12 bases between them. The CDR3 reads CASRQLVSTDTQYF. In DNA form, the CDR3 reads TGTGCCAGCAGGCAACTAGTGTCCACAGATACGCAGTATTTT.